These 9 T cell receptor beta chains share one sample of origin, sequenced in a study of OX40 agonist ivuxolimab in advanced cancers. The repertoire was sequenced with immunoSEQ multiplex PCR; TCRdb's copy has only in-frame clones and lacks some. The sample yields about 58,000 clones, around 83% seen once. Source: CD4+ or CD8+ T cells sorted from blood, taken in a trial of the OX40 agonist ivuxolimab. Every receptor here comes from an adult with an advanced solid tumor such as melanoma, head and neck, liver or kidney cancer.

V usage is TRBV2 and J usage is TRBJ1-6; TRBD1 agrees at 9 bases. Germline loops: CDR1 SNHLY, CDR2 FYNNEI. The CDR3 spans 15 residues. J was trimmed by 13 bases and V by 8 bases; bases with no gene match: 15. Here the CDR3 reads CASRRGGTGKRPLHF. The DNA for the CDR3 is TGTGCCAGCCGCCGAGGGGGGACAGGGAAGAGGCCCCTCCACTTT.

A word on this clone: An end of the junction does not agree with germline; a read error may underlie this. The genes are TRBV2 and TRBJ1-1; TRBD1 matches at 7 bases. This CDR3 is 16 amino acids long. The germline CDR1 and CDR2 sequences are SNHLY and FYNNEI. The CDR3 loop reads CASREDRDRWNTEAFF. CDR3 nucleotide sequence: TGTGCCAGCAGGGAAGACAGGGACCGGTGGAACACTGAAGCTTTCTTT. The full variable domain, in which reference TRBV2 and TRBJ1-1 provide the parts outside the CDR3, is EPEVTQTPSHQVTQMGQEVILRCVPISNHLYFYWYRQILGQKVEFLVSFYNNEISEKSEIFDDQFSVERPDGSNFTLKIRSTKLEDSAMYFCASREDRDRWNTEAFFGQGTRLTVV.

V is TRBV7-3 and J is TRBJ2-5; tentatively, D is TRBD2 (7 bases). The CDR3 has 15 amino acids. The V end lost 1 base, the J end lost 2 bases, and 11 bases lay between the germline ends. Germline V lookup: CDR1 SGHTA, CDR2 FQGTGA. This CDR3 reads CASSLMRGPQETQYF. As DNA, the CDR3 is TGTGCCAGCAGCTTAATGCGGGGGCCGCAAGAGACCCAGTACTTC.

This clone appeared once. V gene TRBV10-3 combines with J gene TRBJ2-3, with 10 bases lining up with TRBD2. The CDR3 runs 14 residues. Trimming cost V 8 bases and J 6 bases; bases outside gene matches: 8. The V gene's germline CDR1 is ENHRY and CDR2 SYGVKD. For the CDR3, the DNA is TGTGCCATCGCGCCGGGACTAGCGACCGATACGCAGTATTTT. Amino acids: CAIAPGLATDTQYF.

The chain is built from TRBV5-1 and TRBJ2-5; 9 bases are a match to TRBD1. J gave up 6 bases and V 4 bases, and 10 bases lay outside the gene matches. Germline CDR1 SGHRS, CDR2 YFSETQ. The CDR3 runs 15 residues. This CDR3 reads CASSPGTGPIKTQYF. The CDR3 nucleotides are TGCGCCAGCAGCCCCGGGACAGGGCCGATAAAGACCCAGTACTTC.

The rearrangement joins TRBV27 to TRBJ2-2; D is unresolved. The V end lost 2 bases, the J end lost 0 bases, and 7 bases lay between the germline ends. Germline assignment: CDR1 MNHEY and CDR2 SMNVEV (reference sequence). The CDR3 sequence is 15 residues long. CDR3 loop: CASSLIGSNTGELFF. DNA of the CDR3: TGTGCCAGCAGTTTAATCGGGTCGAACACCGGGGAGCTGTTTTTT.

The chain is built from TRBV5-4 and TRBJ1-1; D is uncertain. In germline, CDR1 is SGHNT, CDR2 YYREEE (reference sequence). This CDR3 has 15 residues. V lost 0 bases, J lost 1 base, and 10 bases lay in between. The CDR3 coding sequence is TGTGCCAGCAGCTTGGTGGAGGGAGCGAACACTGAAGCTTTCTTT. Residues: CASSLVEGANTEAFF. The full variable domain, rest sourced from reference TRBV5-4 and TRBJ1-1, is ETGVTQSPTHLIKTRGQQVTLRCSSQSGHNTVSWYQQALGQGPQFIFQYYREEENGRGNFPPRFSGLQFPNYSSELNVNALELDDSALYLCASSLVEGANTEAFFGQGTRLTVV.

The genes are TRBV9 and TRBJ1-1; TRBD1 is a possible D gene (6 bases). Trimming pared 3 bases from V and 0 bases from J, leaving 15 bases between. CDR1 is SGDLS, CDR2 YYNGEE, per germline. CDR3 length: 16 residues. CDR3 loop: CASSARTDLMNTEAFF. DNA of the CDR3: TGTGCCAGCAGCGCGCGGACAGACCTGATGAACACTGAAGCTTTCTTT.

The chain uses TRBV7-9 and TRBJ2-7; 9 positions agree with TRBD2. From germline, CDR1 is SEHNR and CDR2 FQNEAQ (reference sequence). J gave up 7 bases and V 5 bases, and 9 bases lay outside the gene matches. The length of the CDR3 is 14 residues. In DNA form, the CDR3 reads TGTGCCAGCAGCCATCAGCGGGGGGTAGGGGAGCAGTACTTC. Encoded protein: CASSHQRGVGEQYF.